Listed below are T cell receptor beta chains from one sample, sequenced in a study of blood T cell repertoires in COVID-19. The protocol was immunoSEQ multiplex PCR, while the TCRdb copy is restricted to in-frame clones and leaves out a portion. In the table there are around 65,000 clones, under 85% of which are singletons. Material for sequencing was peripheral blood. These receptors originate from a woman between 50 and 59 years old with active or convalescent COVID-19. CDR3s include the opening cysteine and the closing phenylalanine or tryptophan. A D gene is named only where the DNA matches it firmly. Rows give clone size only sometimes, using once, few, many, or a class for an expanded clone.

V gene	clone size	D gene	J gene	CDR3 DNA	CDR3 protein
TRBV7-2	-	-	TRBJ2-3	TGTGCCAGCAGCGCGGGGCTAACTAGCACAGATACGCAGTATTTT	CASSAGLTSTDTQYF
TRBV29-1	-	TRBD1	TRBJ2-7	TGCAGCGTCCGGACAGGGTACCACGAGCAGTACTTC	CSVRTGYHEQYF
TRBV9	few	TRBD2	TRBJ2-1	TGTGCCAGCAGCGTGACTAGCGGGAGGGATGAGCAGTTCTTC	CASSVTSGRDEQFF
TRBV9	-	TRBD1	TRBJ2-2	TGTGCCAGCAGCGCCGGGACAGGGTACACCGGGGAGCTGTTTTTT	CASSAGTGYTGELFF
TRBV30	-	-	TRBJ2-7	TGTGCCTGGAGTGAACACTACGAGCAGTACTTC	CAWSEHYEQYF
TRBV5-8	-	-	TRBJ1-2	TGTGCCAGCAGCCCAAGACCGGACGGACTTAATGGCTACACCTTC	CASSPRPDGLNGYTF
TRBV27	few	-	TRBJ1-5	TGTGCCAGCAGTTTATCGCGAAATCAGCCCCAGCATTTT	CASSLSRNQPQHF
TRBV7-9	-	TRBD1	TRBJ1-6	TGTGCCACCCCTGGGCAGGGGGCTAATTCACCCCTCCACTTT	CATPGQGANSPLHF
TRBV18	once	TRBD1	TRBJ1-1	TGTGCCAGCTCACCCCGAGAGGGGGCAGAAGCTTTCTTT	CASSPREGAEAFF
TRBV6-2/TRBV6-3	-	TRBD2	TRBJ2-2	TGTGCCAGCAGCCCACCGGGACTAGCGGGATCTACCGGGGAGCTGTTTTTT	CASSPPGLAGSTGELFF
TRBV5-5	-	-	TRBJ1-2	TGTGCCAGCAGCTTGGACAGAAGTAACTATGGCTACACCTTC	CASSLDRSNYGYTF
TRBV25-1	once	-	TRBJ1-3	TGTGCCAGCAGTGAACCGGGAATTTCAGGAAACACCATATATTTT	CASSEPGISGNTIYF
TRBV7-2	-	TRBD1	TRBJ2-1	TGTGCCAGCAGCTTAGCCTCCGGGACAGGAGACAATGAGCAGTTCTTC	CASSLASGTGDNEQFF
TRBV10-3	-	TRBD1	TRBJ1-2	TGTGCCATCAGTGAAGGGACAGGGGGTACTAACTATGGCTACACCTTC	CAISEGTGGTNYGYTF
TRBV30	-	-	TRBJ1-5	TGTGCCTGGGGACGTACACAGCAGGGCAATCAGCCCCAGCATTTT	CAWGRTQQGNQPQHF
TRBV7-9	-	TRBD2	TRBJ2-7	TGTGCCGGACTGACTAGCGGGAGCTGGGAGCAGTACTTC	CAGLTSGSWEQYF
TRBV10-3	-	-	TRBJ1-5	TGTGCCATTGCCTCGAGGGCAGGGGATCTTAGCAATCAGCCCCAGCATTTT	CAIASRAGDLSNQPQHF
TRBV7-3	-	TRBD2	TRBJ2-6	TGTGCCAGCAGCTTAAGATTAGCGGGAGACTCTGGGGCCAACGTCCTGACTTTC	CASSLRLAGDSGANVLTF
TRBV14	-	TRBD1	TRBJ1-2	TGTGCCAGCAGCTCCGACAGGGCCCATGGCTACACCTTC	CASSSDRAHGYTF
TRBV27	few	TRBD2	TRBJ2-1	TGTGCCAGCGGGGAACAAGGGCCTAGCGGGAGTCGGCTCTTC	CASGEQGPSGSRLF
TRBV3-1/TRBV3-2	-	TRBD2	TRBJ2-1	TGTGCCAGCAGCCAAGATCAGACTAGCGGGAGGGCCCGCTCCTACAATGAGCAGTTCTTC	CASSQDQTSGRARSYNEQFF
TRBV4-1	-	-	TRBJ2-3	TGCGCCAGCAGCCCGTTGGCGGCAGATACGCAGTATTTT	CASSPLAADTQYF
TRBV20-1	-	TRBD1	TRBJ1-1	TGCGGGGGACAGATGAACACTGAAGCTTTCTTT	CGGQMNTEAFF
TRBV18	-	TRBD2	TRBJ2-3	TGTGCCAGCTCACCACCTAGCGGGAGTGGAGGGATCAGCCCAGATACGCAGTATTTT	CASSPPSGSGGISPDTQYF
TRBV6-5	-	-	TRBJ2-1	TGTGCCAGCAGTTACTCCCCAACTAGCAATGAGCAGTTCTTC	CASSYSPTSNEQFF
TRBV24-1	-	-	TRBJ2-3	TGTGCCACCGGGGCCGTTACAGATACGCAGTATTTT	CATGAVTDTQYF
TRBV21-1	-	-	TRBJ2-1	TGTGCCAGCCCATCGGGGGTCAGCGGGAGGGCCTTAAATGAGCAGTTCTTC	CASPSGVSGRALNEQFF
TRBV4-2	-	TRBD2	TRBJ2-5	TGTGCCAGCAGCCAAGAATTAGCGGGAGGGCCGGGGAAAGAGACCCAGTACTTC	CASSQELAGGPGKETQYF
TRBV2	-	-	TRBJ2-3	TGTGCCAGCAGTGAAAAAGGACTACATAGCACAGATACGCAGTATTTT	CASSEKGLHSTDTQYF
TRBV6-2/TRBV6-3	-	-	TRBJ1-2	TGTGCCAGCAGTTCGCCCGGACAGAGAAACTATGGCTACACCTTC	CASSSPGQRNYGYTF
TRBV10-3	-	TRBD2	TRBJ2-5	TGTGCCATCAGTGAGGGGACTAGCGGGAGGACCTACCAAGAGACCCAGTACTTC	CAISEGTSGRTYQETQYF
TRBV12-3/TRBV12-4	-	-	TRBJ1-4	TGTGCCAGCAGTTACGGGGAAAAACTGTTTTTT	CASSYGEKLFF
TRBV5-6	once	-	TRBJ1-1	TGTGCCAGCAGCTTGGGGACTCTGAACACTGAAGCTTTCTTT	CASSLGTLNTEAFF
TRBV21-1	-	-	TRBJ2-7	TGTGCCAGCAGCAAAGACGAAGGAGGGCTCACCTACGAGCAGTACTTC	CASSKDEGGLTYEQYF
TRBV7-3	-	TRBD2	TRBJ2-2	TGTGCCAGCAGCTTATCGGGAGGTGACACCGGGGAGCTGTTTTTT	CASSLSGGDTGELFF
TRBV6-1	-	TRBD1	TRBJ1-2	TGTGCCAGCAGTGATAGGACAGGCAGCCTTTATGGCTACACCTTC	CASSDRTGSLYGYTF
TRBV24-1	-	-	TRBJ1-4	TGTGCCACTCGAGGGGGAGCTAATGAAAAACTGTTTTTT	CATRGGANEKLFF
TRBV19	-	TRBD1	TRBJ2-7	TGTGCCAGTAGTATAGGTGACAGGGGTAGCTACGAGCAGTACTTC	CASSIGDRGSYEQYF
TRBV7-3	-	TRBD2	TRBJ2-1	TGTGCCAGCAGCTTAGGACTAGCGGGAGTAGAGCAGTTCTTC	CASSLGLAGVEQFF
TRBV19	-	-	TRBJ2-1	TGTGCCAGTAGAGCCAGGGGCCCCTACAATGAGCAGTTCTTC	CASRARGPYNEQFF
TRBV7-3	-	TRBD1	TRBJ2-5	TGTGCCAGCAGCTTATCGGACAGGGGAGAGGAGACCCAGTACTTC	CASSLSDRGEETQYF
TRBV18	-	-	TRBJ1-3	TGTGCCAGCTCACCAGGCCCCAGGGGTTGTGGGAGAAACACCATATATTTT	CASSPGPRGCGRNTIYF
TRBV19	many	-	TRBJ1-2	TGTGCCAGTATGCCGCGGAGGTTAATCGGTGGCTACACCTTC	CASMPRRLIGGYTF
TRBV19	-	TRBD1	TRBJ1-2	TGTGCCAGTGGGGACAGGGAGTTCCTAATTGATGGCTACACCTTC	CASGDREFLIDGYTF
TRBV9	-	TRBD2	TRBJ2-1	TGTGCAGAGCTTGCCCTCCTAGCGGGAGGGGGCAATGAGCAGTTCTTC	CAELALLAGGGNEQFF
TRBV28	-	-	TRBJ1-5	TGTGCCAGCTACAGGAGAAGCAATCAGCCCCAGCATTTT	CASYRRSNQPQHF
TRBV2	few	TRBD1	TRBJ1-5	TGTGCCAGCAGTAGACAGGGCGGTCAGCCCCAGCATTTT	CASSRQGGQPQHF
TRBV19	-	-	TRBJ1-2	TGTGCCAGTAGTATTCCGGGGGGGATTGGCTACACCTTC	CASSIPGGIGYTF
TRBV5-5	once	-	TRBJ1-1	TGTGCCAGCAGCTTGTGGGCGAGCACTGAAGCTTTCTTT	CASSLWASTEAFF
TRBV2	-	-	TRBJ1-5	TGTGCCAGCAGGCCGGAAGGGGTCCAGCCCCAGCATTTT	CASRPEGVQPQHF
TRBV4-3	-	TRBD1	TRBJ2-1	TGCGCCAGCAGCCAAGACCTGACAGGGGGCATCAATGAGCAGTTCTTC	CASSQDLTGGINEQFF
TRBV30	once	-	TRBJ1-3	TGTGCCTGGAGTGTTCGGCAGGGGTTCACTGGAAACACCATATATTTT	CAWSVRQGFTGNTIYF
TRBV9	-	TRBD2	TRBJ2-7	TGTGCCAGCAGCGTAGTAGCGGGCCCCTCCTACGAGCAGTACTTC	CASSVVAGPSYEQYF
TRBV9	few	TRBD1	TRBJ2-6	TGTGCCAGCACCGTAACTCGGACAGGGGATCCTGGGGCCAACGTCCTGACTTTC	CASTVTRTGDPGANVLTF
TRBV5-1	-	-	TRBJ2-6	TGCGCCAGCAGCTTAGCTACTGGGGCCAACGTCCTGACTTTC	CASSLATGANVLTF
TRBV2	-	-	TRBJ1-6	TGTGCCAGCAGTGAAGTCAGGGTGAAGTCTGGTTCACCCCTCCACTTT	CASSEVRVKSGSPLHF